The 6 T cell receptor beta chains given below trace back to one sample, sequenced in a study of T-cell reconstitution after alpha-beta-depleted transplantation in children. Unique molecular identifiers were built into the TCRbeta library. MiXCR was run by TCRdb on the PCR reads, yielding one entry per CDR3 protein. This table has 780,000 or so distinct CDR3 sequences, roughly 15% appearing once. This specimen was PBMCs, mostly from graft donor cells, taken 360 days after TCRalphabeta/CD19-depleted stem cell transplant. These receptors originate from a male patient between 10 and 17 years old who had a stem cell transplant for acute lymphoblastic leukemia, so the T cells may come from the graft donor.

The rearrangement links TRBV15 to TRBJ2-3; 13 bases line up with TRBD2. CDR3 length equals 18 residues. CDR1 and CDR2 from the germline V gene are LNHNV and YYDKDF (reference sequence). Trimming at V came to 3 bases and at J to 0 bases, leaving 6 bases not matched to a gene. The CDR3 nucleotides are TGTGCCACCAGCAGCGCTAGGACTAGCGGGAGCAGCACAGATACGCAGTATTTT. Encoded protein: CATSSARTSGSSTDTQYF. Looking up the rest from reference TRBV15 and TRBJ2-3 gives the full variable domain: DAMVIQNPRYQVTQFGKPVTLSCSQTLNHNVMYWYQQKSSQAPKLLFHYYDKDFNNEADTPDNFQSRRPNTSFCFLDIRSPGLGDTAMYLCATSSARTSGSSTDTQYFGPGTRLTVL.

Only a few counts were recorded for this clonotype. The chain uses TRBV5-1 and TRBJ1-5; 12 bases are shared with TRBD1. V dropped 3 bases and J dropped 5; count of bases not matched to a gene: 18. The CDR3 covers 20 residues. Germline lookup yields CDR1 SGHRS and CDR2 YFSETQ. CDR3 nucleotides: TGCGCCAGCAGCTGGGCCGGGACAGGGGGCGAAAGTTGGGAGGATCAGCCCCAGCATTTT. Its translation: CASSWAGTGGESWEDQPQHF.

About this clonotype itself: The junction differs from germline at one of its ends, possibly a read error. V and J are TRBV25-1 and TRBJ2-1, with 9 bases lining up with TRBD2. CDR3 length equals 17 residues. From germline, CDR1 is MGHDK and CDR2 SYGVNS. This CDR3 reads CANSVPGLAGFYNEQFF. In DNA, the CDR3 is TGTGCCAACAGTGTCCCGGGGCTAGCGGGATTCTACAATGAGCAGTTCTTC.

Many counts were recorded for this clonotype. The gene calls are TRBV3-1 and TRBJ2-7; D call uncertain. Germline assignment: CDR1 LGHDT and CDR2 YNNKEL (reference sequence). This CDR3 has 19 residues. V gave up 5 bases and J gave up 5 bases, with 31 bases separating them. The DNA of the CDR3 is TGTGCCAGCAGCAGGAACCACGTGCCGTCGTACTCGGATGGGGACGAGCAGTACTTC. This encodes CASSRNHVPSYSDGDEQYF.

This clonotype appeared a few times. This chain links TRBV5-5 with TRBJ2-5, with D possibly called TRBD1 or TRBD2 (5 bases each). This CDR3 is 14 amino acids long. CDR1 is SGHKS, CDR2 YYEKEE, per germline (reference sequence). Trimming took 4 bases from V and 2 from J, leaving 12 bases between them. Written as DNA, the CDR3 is TGTGCCAGCAGCCACCGGGACCGACAAGAGACCCAGTACTTC. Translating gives CASSHRDRQETQYF.

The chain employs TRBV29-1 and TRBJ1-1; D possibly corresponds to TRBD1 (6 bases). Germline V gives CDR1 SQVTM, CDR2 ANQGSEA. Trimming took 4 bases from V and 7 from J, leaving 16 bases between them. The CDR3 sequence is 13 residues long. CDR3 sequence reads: CSVAAGGWDEAFF. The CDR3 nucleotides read TGCAGCGTTGCGGCCGGGGGCTGGGATGAAGCTTTCTTT.